The 22 T cell receptor beta chains below come from one sample, sequenced in a study of PD-1 blockade in classical Hodgkin lymphoma. Time point indicated: newly diagnosed, previously untreated cHL patient sample. Clones were read by immunoSEQ multiplex PCR, and TCRdb kept only the in-frame ones, dropping some. The sample shows tens of thousands of clones, approximately 90% of them seen only once. The sequenced sample consisted of peripheral blood mononuclear cells (PBMCs). These receptors were taken from a human donor with classical Hodgkin lymphoma.

The chain is built from TRBV28 and TRBJ1-5; D gene unclear. The CDR3 runs to 12 residues. V shed 4 bases and J shed 5 bases, with 6 bases lying between them. Germline V gene sequence: CDR1 MDHEN, CDR2 SYDVKM. This chain's CDR3 is CASSSGYQPQHF. The CDR3 DNA follows: TGTGCCAGCAGTTCCGGGTATCAGCCCCAGCATTTT.

The chain carries TRBV28 and TRBJ1-2; weak D call: TRBD1 (6 bases). From germline, CDR1 is MDHEN and CDR2 SYDVKM. The CDR3 runs 14 residues. V gave up 5 bases and J gave up 1 base, with 11 bases separating them. CDR3 residues: CASSKPGHNYGYTF. In nucleotides, the CDR3 is TGTGCCAGCAGTAAACCGGGACATAACTATGGCTACACCTTC.

The rearrangement joins TRBV2 to TRBJ2-1; 11 bases line up with TRBD2. With 1 base clipped from V and 6 bases from J, the junction kept 2 bases outside the gene matches. The CDR3 runs to 15 residues. Germline CDR1 SNHLY, CDR2 FYNNEI. The CDR3 reads CASSEGLAGGNEQFF. The CDR3 coding sequence is TGTGCCAGCAGTGAAGGTCTAGCGGGGGGCAATGAGCAGTTCTTC.

This clone was counted between two and nine times. This chain links TRBV19 with TRBJ1-4; a weak D match, TRBD1 (5 bases). CDR3 length: 15 amino acids. CDR1 and CDR2 from the germline V gene are LNHDA and SQIVND (reference sequence). Trimming cost V 5 bases and J 8 bases, with 18 bases left between them. CDR3 protein: CASSPRGGGEEKLFF. The DNA for the CDR3 is TGTGCCAGTAGTCCCCGAGGCGGGGGAGAGGAAAAACTGTTTTTT.

The chain joins TRBV7-9 to TRBJ1-5; 8 bases are shared with TRBD1. Trimming cost V 3 bases and J 7 bases; bases outside gene matches: 8. This CDR3 has 15 amino acids. The germline V gene has CDR1 SEHNR and CDR2 FQNEAQ (reference sequence). The DNA of the CDR3 is TGTGCCAGCAGCTTTGGGACAGGTCTCGCCCAGCCCCAGCATTTT. This translates into CASSFGTGLAQPQHF.

The genes are TRBV5-1 and TRBJ2-7, with TRBD1 identical over 8 bases. The CDR3 has 15 amino acids. Looked up from germline, CDR1 is SGHRS and CDR2 is YFSETQ. V was pared by 0 bases and J by 1 base, with 3 bases of the junction left unmatched. CDR3 DNA sequence: TGCGCCAGCAGCTTGGGGCAGGGGGCGTCCTACGAGCAGTACTTC. It encodes CASSLGQGASYEQYF.

V usage is TRBV19 and J usage is TRBJ2-1; 10 positions agree with TRBD2. The trim removed 5 bases at V and 7 bases at J, leaving 8 bases unmatched. CDR3 length: 15 residues. Germline V gene data show CDR1 as LNHDA and CDR2 as SQIVND (reference sequence). This CDR3 is CASSLLAGLPNEQFF. Here the CDR3 DNA reads TGTGCCAGTAGTTTACTAGCGGGACTGCCTAATGAGCAGTTCTTC.

The V gene is TRBV19, the J gene TRBJ1-5; TRBD1 might be the D (5 bases). The CDR3 has 15 residues. V gave up 6 bases and J gave up 2 bases, with 14 bases separating them. Germline V CDR1 and CDR2: LNHDA, SQIVND (reference sequence). The CDR3, as DNA: TGTGCCAGTAGGGGGCAGGCCGTGGGCAATCAGCCCCAGCATTTT. Encoded protein: CASRGQAVGNQPQHF.

This clone was detected only a few times. The rearrangement links TRBV5-1 to TRBJ2-6; no clear D gene. The V and J ends lost 0 bases and 0 bases respectively, with 7 bases between them. The CDR3 extends over 16 amino acids. Germline CDR1 reads SGHRS; CDR2 reads YFSETQ. CDR3 in DNA: TGCGCCAGCAGCTTGGAATGGGGCTCTGGGGCCAACGTCCTGACTTTC. It codes for CASSLEWGSGANVLTF.

The V gene is TRBV27, the J gene TRBJ1-3; D is undetermined. Trimming shortened V by 4 bases and J by 1 base, and 5 bases separated the two germline ends. This CDR3 contains 13 residues. Germline V gene data show CDR1 as MNHEY and CDR2 as SMNVEV (reference sequence). For the CDR3, the DNA is TGTGCCAGCAGTTACTCTTCTGGAAACACCATATATTTT. Its protein is CASSYSSGNTIYF.

The chain uses TRBV28 and TRBJ1-5; 7 nucleotides line up with TRBD1. Germline assignment: CDR1 MDHEN and CDR2 SYDVKM. This CDR3 is built from 14 residues. V trimming: 6 bases; J trimming: 4 bases; junction bases outside the gene matches: 6. The CDR3 region is CASRATGPNQPQHF. As DNA, the CDR3 is TGTGCCAGCAGGGCGACAGGGCCAAATCAGCCCCAGCATTTT. The variable domain in full, completed from reference TRBV28 and TRBJ1-5, reads DVKVTQSSRYLVKRTGEKVFLECVQDMDHENMFWYRQDPGLGLRLIYFSYDVKMKEKGDIPEGYSVSREKKERFSLILESASTNQTSMYLCASRATGPNQPQHFGDGTRLSIL.

The chain has TRBV6-9 and TRBJ2-7; 8 bases fit TRBD2. From germline, CDR1 is MNHGY and CDR2 SVAAGI. CDR3 length: 15 residues. V dropped 3 bases and J dropped 9; count of bases not matched to a gene: 13. The CDR3 here is CASSYALAGTGRQYF. The CDR3 coding sequence is TGTGCCAGCAGTTACGCCCTAGCGGGCACGGGCCGGCAGTACTTC.

The rearrangement links TRBV5-1 to TRBJ2-7; TRBD1 might be the D (6 bases). The germline gives CDR1 SGHRS, CDR2 YFSETQ. Trimming pared 0 bases from V and 3 bases from J, leaving 10 bases between. The CDR3 contains 14 residues. Here the CDR3 reads CASSLVQGLYEQYF. The CDR3 bases are TGCGCCAGCAGCTTGGTACAGGGTCTCTACGAGCAGTACTTC.

This clone appeared a few times. The chain combines TRBV9 with TRBJ1-1, with a weak D call TRBD1 (5 bases). V was pared by 7 bases and J by 3 bases, with 13 bases between. CDR1 is SGDLS, CDR2 YYNGEE, per germline. The CDR3 has 13 amino acids. CDR3 DNA: TGTGCCAGCGAACCAACAGGCTACACTGAAGCTTTCTTT. Its protein is CASEPTGYTEAFF.

The chain has TRBV9 and TRBJ2-1; D is undetermined. The V end lost 0 bases, the J end lost 2 bases, and 12 bases lay between the germline ends. Germline V lookup: CDR1 SGDLS, CDR2 YYNGEE. The CDR3 is 16 residues long. This chain's CDR3 is CASSVVGTSAYNEQFF. DNA of the CDR3: TGTGCCAGCAGCGTAGTTGGCACCTCTGCCTACAATGAGCAGTTCTTC.

The chain is built from TRBV6-1 and TRBJ1-1; TRBD1 might be the D (5 bases). Germline V lookup: CDR1 MNHNS, CDR2 SASEGT. Trimming removed 2 bases at V and 1 base at J, with 5 bases between. This CDR3 comprises 13 residues. DNA for the CDR3: TGTGCCAGCAGTGAACAGGGGAACACTGAAGCTTTCTTT. Its protein product is CASSEQGNTEAFF.

This sequence joins TRBV7-2 and TRBJ1-5; D remains ambiguous. Trimming removed 2 bases from V and 2 bases from J, with 13 bases in between. Germline CDR1 SGHTA, CDR2 FQGNSA. The CDR3 has 16 amino acids. In DNA form, the CDR3 reads TGTGCCAGCAGCTTAAGTAGCCATAGTGGCAATCAGCCCCAGCATTTT. The encoded protein is CASSLSSHSGNQPQHF.

This clone was detected a few times. The rearrangement joins TRBV28 to TRBJ1-1; D remains unclear. The germline V and J ends were trimmed by 6 bases and 5 bases, with 10 bases remaining between them. There are 12 residues in the CDR3. Looked up from germline, CDR1 is MDHEN and CDR2 is SYDVKM. The DNA for the CDR3 is TGTGCCAGCAGCCAAGAGCGGACTGAAGCTTTCTTT. Protein: CASSQERTEAFF.

The V gene is TRBV19, the J gene TRBJ1-5, with 11 bases fitting TRBD1. The CDR3 runs 17 residues. The V gene end was trimmed by 4 bases and the J gene end by 2 bases; junction bases not matched to a gene: 7. Germline CDR1 LNHDA, CDR2 SQIVND (reference sequence). The CDR3 DNA reads TGTGCCAGTAGTAGAGGACAGGGGGCTAGGGGCAATCAGCCCCAGCATTTT. Translated: CASSRGQGARGNQPQHF. The complete variable domain, with remaining parts taken from reference TRBV19 and TRBJ1-5, reads DGGITQSPKYLFRKEGQNVTLSCEQNLNHDAMYWYRQDPGQGLRLIYYSQIVNDFQKGDIAEGYSVSREKKESFPLTVTSAQKNPTAFYLCASSRGQGARGNQPQHFGDGTRLSIL.

The chain recombines TRBV7-3 with TRBJ2-7; 7 bases line up with TRBD1. From germline, CDR1 is SGHTA and CDR2 FQGTGA. J lost 9 bases, V lost 5 bases, and 4 bases had no gene match. This CDR3 region has 11 residues. CDR3 nucleotide sequence: TGTGCCAGCAGCCAAGGGGGCGTGCAGTACTTC. Its translation is CASSQGGVQYF.

J is TRBJ2-7 and V is TRBV18; TRBD1 aligns across 9 bases. The CDR3 is 15 amino acids. Germline-derived CDR1 and CDR2 are KGHSH and LQKENI. Trimming at V came to 2 bases and at J to 2 bases, leaving 4 bases not matched to a gene. In DNA, the CDR3 is TGTGCCAGCTCACCAGGACAGGGGATCACCTACGAGCAGTACTTC. Translated, it gives CASSPGQGITYEQYF.

The chain couples TRBV5-4 to TRBJ2-1; possibly TRBD2 for D (6 bases). Trimming stripped 1 base from V and 5 bases from J, with 10 bases between. Germline CDR1 is SGHNT and CDR2 is YYREEE (reference sequence). This CDR3 contains 14 residues. The CDR3: CASSLSWGDNEQFF. For the CDR3, the DNA is TGTGCCAGCAGCTTGTCATGGGGGGACAATGAGCAGTTCTTC.